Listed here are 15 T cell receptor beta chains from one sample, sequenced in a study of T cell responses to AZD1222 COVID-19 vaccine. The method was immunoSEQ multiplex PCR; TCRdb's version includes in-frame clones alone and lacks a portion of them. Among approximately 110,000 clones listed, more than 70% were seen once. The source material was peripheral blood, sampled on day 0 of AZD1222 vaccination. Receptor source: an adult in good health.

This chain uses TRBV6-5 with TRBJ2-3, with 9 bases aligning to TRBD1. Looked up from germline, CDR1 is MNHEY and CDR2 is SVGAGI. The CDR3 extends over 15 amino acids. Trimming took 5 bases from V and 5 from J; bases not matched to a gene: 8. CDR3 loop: CASSPPGQGRDTQYF. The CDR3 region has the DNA TGTGCCAGCAGTCCACCGGGACAGGGCAGAGATACGCAGTATTTT.

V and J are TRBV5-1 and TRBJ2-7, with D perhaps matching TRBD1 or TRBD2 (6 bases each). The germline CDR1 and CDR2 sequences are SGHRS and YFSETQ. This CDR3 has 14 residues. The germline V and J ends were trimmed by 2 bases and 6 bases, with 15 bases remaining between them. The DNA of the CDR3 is TGCGCCAGCAGCTTTGCCGGGGGCATCGGCGAGCAGTACTTC. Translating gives CASSFAGGIGEQYF.

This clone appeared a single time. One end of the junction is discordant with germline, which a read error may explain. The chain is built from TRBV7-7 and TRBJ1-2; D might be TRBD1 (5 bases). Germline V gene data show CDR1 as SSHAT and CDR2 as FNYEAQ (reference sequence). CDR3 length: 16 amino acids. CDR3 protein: CASSLAPLDRLYGYTF. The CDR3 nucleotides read TGTGCTAGCAGCTTAGCGCCTTTAGACAGACTCTATGGCTACACCTTC.

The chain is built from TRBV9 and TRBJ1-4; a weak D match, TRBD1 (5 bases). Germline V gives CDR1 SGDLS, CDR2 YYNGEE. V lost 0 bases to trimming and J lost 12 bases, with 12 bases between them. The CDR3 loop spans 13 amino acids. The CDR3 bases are TGTGCCAGCAGCGTAGCTACGATGGGGGAACTGTTTTTT. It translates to CASSVATMGELFF.

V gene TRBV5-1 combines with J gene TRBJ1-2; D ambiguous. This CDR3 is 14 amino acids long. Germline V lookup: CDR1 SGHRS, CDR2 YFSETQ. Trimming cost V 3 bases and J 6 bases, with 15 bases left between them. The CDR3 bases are TGCGCCAGCAGCTCCCTACTGGGTCAAGATGGCTACACCTTC. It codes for CASSSLLGQDGYTF.

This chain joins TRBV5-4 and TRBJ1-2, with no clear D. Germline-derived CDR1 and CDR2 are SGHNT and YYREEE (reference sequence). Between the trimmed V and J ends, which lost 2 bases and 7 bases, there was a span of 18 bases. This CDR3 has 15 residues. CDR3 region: CASSLEGSGPTGYTF. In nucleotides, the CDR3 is TGTGCCAGCAGCTTAGAGGGAAGTGGGCCGACTGGCTACACCTTC.

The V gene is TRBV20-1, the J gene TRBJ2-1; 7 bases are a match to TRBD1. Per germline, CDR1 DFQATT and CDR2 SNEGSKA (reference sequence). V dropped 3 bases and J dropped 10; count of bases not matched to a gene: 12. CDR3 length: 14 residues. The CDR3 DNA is TGCAGTGCTAGTAGGGACAGTGCCTCCAGGGAGCAGTTCTTC. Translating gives CSASRDSASREQFF.

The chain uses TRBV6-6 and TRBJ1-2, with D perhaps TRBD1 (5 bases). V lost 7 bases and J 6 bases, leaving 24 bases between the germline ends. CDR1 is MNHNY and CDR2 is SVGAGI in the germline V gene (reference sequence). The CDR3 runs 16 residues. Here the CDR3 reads CASTQGGRGLWDGYTF. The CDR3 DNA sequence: TGTGCCAGCACCCAGGGTGGGAGGGGCTTGTGGGATGGCTACACCTTC.

In nucleotides, the CDR3 is TGTGCCAGCAGTGAAGCGGGGGTGGAGTTCTTC. It codes for CASSEAGVEFF. V usage is TRBV25-1 and J usage is TRBJ2-1; 7 positions match TRBD2. CDR1 is MGHDK, CDR2 SYGVNS, per germline. V was clipped by 2 bases and J by 14 bases; unmatched bases: 3. The CDR3 is 11 amino acids.

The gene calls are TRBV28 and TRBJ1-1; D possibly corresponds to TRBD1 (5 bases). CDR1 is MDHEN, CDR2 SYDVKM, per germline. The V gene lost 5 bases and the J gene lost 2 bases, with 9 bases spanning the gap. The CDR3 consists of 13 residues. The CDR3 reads CASSPGHNTEAFF. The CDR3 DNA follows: TGTGCCAGCAGTCCTGGACATAACACTGAAGCTTTCTTT.

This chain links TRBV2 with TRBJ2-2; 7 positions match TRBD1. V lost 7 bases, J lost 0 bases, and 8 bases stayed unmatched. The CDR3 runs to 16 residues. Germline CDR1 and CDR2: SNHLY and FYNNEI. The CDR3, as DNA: TGTGCCAGCAAAAACCCGGGACAGCCGAACACCGGGGAGCTGTTTTTT. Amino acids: CASKNPGQPNTGELFF.

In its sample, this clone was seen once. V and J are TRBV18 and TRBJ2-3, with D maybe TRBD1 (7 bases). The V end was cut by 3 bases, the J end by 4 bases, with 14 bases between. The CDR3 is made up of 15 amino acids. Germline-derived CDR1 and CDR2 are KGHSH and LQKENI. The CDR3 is CASSPNRGGADTQYF. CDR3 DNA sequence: TGTGCCAGCTCACCGAACAGGGGAGGCGCAGATACGCAGTATTTT.

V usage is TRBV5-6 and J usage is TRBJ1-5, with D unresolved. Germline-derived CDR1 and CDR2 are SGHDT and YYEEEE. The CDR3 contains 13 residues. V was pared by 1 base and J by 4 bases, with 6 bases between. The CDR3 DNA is TGTGCCAGCAGCTTGATGGGGAATCAGCCCCAGCATTTT. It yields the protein CASSLMGNQPQHF.

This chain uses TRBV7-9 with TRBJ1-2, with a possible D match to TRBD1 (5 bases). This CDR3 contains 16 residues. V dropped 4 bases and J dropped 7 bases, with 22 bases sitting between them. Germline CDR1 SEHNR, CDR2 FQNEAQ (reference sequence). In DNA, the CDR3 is TGTGCCAGCAGCTCAGCAGCAGGAGGGGTATGGGCTGGCTACACCTTC. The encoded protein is CASSSAAGGVWAGYTF.

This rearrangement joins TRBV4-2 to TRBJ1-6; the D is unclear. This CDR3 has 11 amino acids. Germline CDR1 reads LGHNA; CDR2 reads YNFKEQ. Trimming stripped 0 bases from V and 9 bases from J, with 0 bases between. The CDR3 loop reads CASSQDSPLHF. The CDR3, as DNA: TGTGCCAGCAGCCAAGATTCACCCCTCCACTTT.